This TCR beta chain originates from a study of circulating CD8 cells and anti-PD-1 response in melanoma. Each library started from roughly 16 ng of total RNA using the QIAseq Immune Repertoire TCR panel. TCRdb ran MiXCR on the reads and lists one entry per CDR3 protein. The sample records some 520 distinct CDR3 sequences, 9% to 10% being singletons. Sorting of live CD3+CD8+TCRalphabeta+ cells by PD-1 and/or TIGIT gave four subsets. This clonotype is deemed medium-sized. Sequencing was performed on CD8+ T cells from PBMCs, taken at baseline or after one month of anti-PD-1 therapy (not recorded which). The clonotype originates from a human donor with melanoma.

CDR3 residues: CASSLGFTVYGYTF. The CDR3 coding sequence is TGTGCCAGCAGCTTAGGGTTTACGGTGTATGGCTACACCTTC. The rearrangement joins TRBV7-2 to TRBJ1-2; D remains unclear. There are 14 residues in the CDR3. CDR1 SGHTA and CDR2 FQGNSA come from the germline V gene. Trimming left V 1 base short and J 5 bases short, with 11 bases between.